These T cell receptor beta chains were read from a single sample in a study of T cell changes during pregnancy in multiple sclerosis. The table came from immunoSEQ multiplex PCR; TCRdb's copy has only in-frame clones and leaves some out. The repertoire consists of 40,000 to 65,000 clones, with 85% to 95% occurring once and the leading ten covering under 0.3%. The input for sequencing was CD4+ T cells from peripheral blood mononuclear cells, taken in the third trimester of pregnancy. The receptors originated from a female donor with multiple sclerosis, enrolled in a pregnancy study. The CDR3 runs from the conserved cysteine through the conserved F or W. D genes are given only for firm matches. Rows give clone size only sometimes, using once, few, many, or a class for an expanded clone.

abundance: -; v_gene: TRBV6-5; j_gene: TRBJ1-2; d_gene: -; CDR3aa: CASSYSTGRYGYTF; CDR3nt: TGTGCCAGCAGTTACTCGACAGGCCGCTATGGCTACACCTTC
abundance: once; v_gene: TRBV7-8; j_gene: TRBJ2-7; d_gene: -; CDR3aa: CASSPREGAHYEQYF; CDR3nt: TGTGCCAGCAGCCCCAGGGAAGGCGCCCACTACGAGCAGTACTTC
abundance: once; v_gene: TRBV7-2; j_gene: TRBJ2-7; d_gene: TRBD2; CDR3aa: CASSLSGGTSYEQYF; CDR3nt: TGTGCCAGCAGCCTGAGCGGGGGAACCTCCTACGAGCAGTACTTC
abundance: -; v_gene: TRBV5-4; j_gene: TRBJ1-3; d_gene: -; CDR3aa: CASSSGGGSGNTIYF; CDR3nt: TGTGCCAGCAGCTCTGGCGGGGGGTCCGGAAACACCATATATTTT
abundance: -; v_gene: TRBV19; j_gene: TRBJ2-5; d_gene: -; CDR3aa: CASSVQETQYF; CDR3nt: TGTGCCAGTAGCGTGCAAGAGACCCAGTACTTC
abundance: -; v_gene: TRBV10-3; j_gene: TRBJ2-7; d_gene: -; CDR3aa: CAISTSGSGEQYF; CDR3nt: TGTGCCATCAGCACCTCAGGGTCCGGGGAGCAGTACTTC
abundance: -; v_gene: TRBV5-1; j_gene: TRBJ2-7; d_gene: TRBD1; CDR3aa: CASSLWGQQAPNEQYF; CDR3nt: TGCGCCAGCAGCTTGTGGGGACAGCAAGCTCCTAACGAGCAGTACTTC
abundance: -; v_gene: TRBV10-3; j_gene: TRBJ2-7; d_gene: -; CDR3aa: CAISVSLSSHEQYF; CDR3nt: TGTGCCATCAGTGTATCACTAAGCTCCCACGAGCAGTACTTC
abundance: -; v_gene: TRBV14; j_gene: TRBJ1-1; d_gene: -; CDR3aa: CASSQAAGNAGAFF; CDR3nt: TGTGCCAGCAGCCAAGCTGCAGGGAATGCCGGAGCTTTCTTT
abundance: -; v_gene: TRBV5-6; j_gene: TRBJ2-1; d_gene: -; CDR3aa: CASSLGTSYNEQFF; CDR3nt: TGTGCCAGCAGCTTGGGAACTTCCTACAATGAGCAGTTCTTC
abundance: -; v_gene: TRBV27; j_gene: TRBJ2-7; d_gene: -; CDR3aa: CASSPRAGPYEQYF; CDR3nt: TGTGCCAGCAGTCCCCGAGCAGGTCCCTACGAGCAGTACTTC
abundance: -; v_gene: TRBV5-6; j_gene: TRBJ2-6; d_gene: -; CDR3aa: CASSLGSTGANVLTF; CDR3nt: TGTGCCAGCAGCTTGGGTAGCACTGGGGCCAACGTCCTGACTTTC
abundance: -; v_gene: TRBV5-1; j_gene: TRBJ2-7; d_gene: -; CDR3aa: CASSLEQGPYEQYF; CDR3nt: TGCGCCAGCAGCTTGGAGCAGGGCCCCTACGAGCAGTACTTC
abundance: -; v_gene: TRBV5-1; j_gene: TRBJ2-1; d_gene: -; CDR3aa: CASSSLISSYNEQFF; CDR3nt: TGCGCCAGCAGCTCCTTAATTAGCTCCTACAATGAGCAGTTCTTC
abundance: -; v_gene: TRBV27; j_gene: TRBJ1-3; d_gene: -; CDR3aa: CASSDGGTSSGNTIYF; CDR3nt: TGTGCCAGCAGTGACGGAGGCACGAGCTCTGGAAACACCATATATTTT
abundance: -; v_gene: TRBV5-5; j_gene: TRBJ2-3; d_gene: -; CDR3aa: CASSLAGDTQYF; CDR3nt: TGTGCCAGCAGCTTGGCCGGGGATACGCAGTATTTT
abundance: -; v_gene: TRBV11-2; j_gene: TRBJ2-3; d_gene: TRBD2; CDR3aa: CASTASGVSTDTQYF; CDR3nt: TGTGCCAGCACCGCTAGCGGAGTCAGCACAGATACGCAGTATTTT
abundance: -; v_gene: TRBV11-3; j_gene: TRBJ2-7; d_gene: TRBD1; CDR3aa: CASSAITGGEQYF; CDR3nt: TGTGCCAGCAGCGCAATTACAGGGGGCGAGCAGTACTTC
abundance: -; v_gene: TRBV18; j_gene: TRBJ1-5; d_gene: TRBD1; CDR3aa: CASSPSRQGANQPQHF; CDR3nt: TGTGCCAGCTCACCATCTAGACAGGGGGCCAATCAGCCCCAGCATTTT
abundance: -; v_gene: TRBV6-5; j_gene: TRBJ2-7; d_gene: -; CDR3aa: CASSYGPGLTYEQYF; CDR3nt: TGTGCCAGCAGTTACGGTCCAGGGCTGACCTACGAGCAGTACTTC
abundance: -; v_gene: TRBV6-6; j_gene: TRBJ2-2; d_gene: -; CDR3aa: CASSRGTLWTGELFF; CDR3nt: TGTGCCAGCAGTAGGGGGACCCTATGGACCGGGGAGCTGTTTTTT
abundance: -; v_gene: TRBV7-8; j_gene: TRBJ2-1; d_gene: -; CDR3aa: CASSPLRTGNNEQFF; CDR3nt: TGTGCCAGCAGCCCATTACGTACAGGGAACAATGAGCAGTTCTTC
abundance: -; v_gene: TRBV7-2; j_gene: TRBJ2-7; d_gene: -; CDR3aa: CASSFLGGSPIEQYF; CDR3nt: TGTGCCAGCAGCTTCCTTGGAGGGAGCCCCATCGAGCAGTACTTC
abundance: -; v_gene: TRBV25-1; j_gene: TRBJ1-3; d_gene: TRBD1; CDR3aa: CASRSRTGGSGNTIYF; CDR3nt: TGTGCCAGCAGGTCCAGGACAGGGGGCAGTGGAAACACCATATATTTT
abundance: -; v_gene: TRBV5-8; j_gene: TRBJ2-1; d_gene: -; CDR3aa: CASSTRVVAHNEQFF; CDR3nt: TGTGCCAGCAGCACCAGGGTCGTGGCTCACAATGAGCAGTTCTTC
abundance: -; v_gene: TRBV12-5; j_gene: TRBJ1-5; d_gene: -; CDR3aa: CASGWDPGQGINQPQHF; CDR3nt: TGTGCTAGTGGTTGGGACCCGGGACAAGGGATAAATCAGCCCCAGCATTTT
abundance: -; v_gene: TRBV10-3; j_gene: TRBJ1-3; d_gene: -; CDR3aa: CAISPPGEAGNTIYF; CDR3nt: TGTGCCATCAGCCCACCGGGGGAGGCTGGAAACACCATATATTTT
abundance: once; v_gene: TRBV7-9; j_gene: TRBJ1-1; d_gene: TRBD1; CDR3aa: CASSPQTGALNTEAFF; CDR3nt: TGTGCCAGCAGCCCGCAGACAGGGGCTCTGAACACTGAAGCTTTCTTT
abundance: -; v_gene: TRBV6-1; j_gene: TRBJ1-2; d_gene: -; CDR3aa: CASRLTGTYGYTF; CDR3nt: TGTGCCAGCAGGTTAACAGGAACCTATGGCTACACCTTC
abundance: -; v_gene: TRBV6-6; j_gene: TRBJ2-1; d_gene: TRBD2; CDR3aa: CGTSGSAEQFF; CDR3nt: TGTGGGACTAGCGGGTCGGCTGAGCAGTTCTTC
abundance: once; v_gene: TRBV5-6; j_gene: TRBJ1-2; d_gene: -; CDR3aa: CASSSTDKLVFTF; CDR3nt: TGTGCCAGCAGCTCGACGGACAAGTTGGTATTCACCTTC
abundance: -; v_gene: TRBV7-9; j_gene: TRBJ1-3; d_gene: -; CDR3aa: CASKPRVPAGNTIYF; CDR3nt: TGTGCCAGCAAGCCTCGGGTACCGGCTGGAAACACCATATATTTT
abundance: once; v_gene: TRBV2; j_gene: TRBJ2-4; d_gene: TRBD1; CDR3aa: CASRIETGKNIQYF; CDR3nt: TGTGCCAGCCGTATTGAGACAGGGAAAAACATTCAGTACTTC
abundance: -; v_gene: TRBV25-1; j_gene: TRBJ2-1; d_gene: TRBD1; CDR3aa: CASRGVWTGVYNEQFF; CDR3nt: TGTGCCAGCAGGGGAGTTTGGACAGGGGTCTACAATGAGCAGTTCTTC
abundance: -; v_gene: TRBV5-5; j_gene: TRBJ2-3; d_gene: TRBD2; CDR3aa: CASSLQAGADTQYF; CDR3nt: TGTGCCAGCAGCTTGCAAGCGGGGGCAGATACGCAGTATTTT
abundance: -; v_gene: TRBV5-1; j_gene: TRBJ2-7; d_gene: -; CDR3aa: CASSVRGLLYEQYF; CDR3nt: TGCGCCAGCAGCGTCCGGGGACTTCTCTACGAGCAGTACTTC
abundance: -; v_gene: TRBV11-2; j_gene: TRBJ2-7; d_gene: TRBD1; CDR3aa: CASRLAGQGIYEQYF; CDR3nt: TGTGCCAGCAGACTAGCTGGACAGGGAATCTACGAGCAGTACTTC
abundance: once; v_gene: TRBV30; j_gene: TRBJ1-6; d_gene: TRBD1; CDR3aa: CAVGALTGGSSPLHF; CDR3nt: TGTGCCGTCGGAGCCCTTACAGGGGGAAGTTCACCCCTCCACTTT
abundance: -; v_gene: TRBV30; j_gene: TRBJ2-5; d_gene: TRBD2; CDR3aa: CAWSRLAGVETQYF; CDR3nt: TGTGCCTGGAGCCGACTAGCGGGAGTGGAGACCCAGTACTTC
abundance: -; v_gene: TRBV7-2; j_gene: TRBJ2-7; d_gene: -; CDR3aa: CASSLRVAPNPHFYEQYF; CDR3nt: TGTGCCAGCAGCTTAAGAGTAGCGCCAAACCCTCACTTCTACGAGCAGTACTTC
abundance: -; v_gene: TRBV6-5; j_gene: TRBJ2-3; d_gene: -; CDR3aa: CASSSLGGSTDTQYF; CDR3nt: TGTGCCAGCAGTTCTCTGGGAGGTAGCACAGATACGCAGTATTTT
abundance: -; v_gene: TRBV9; j_gene: TRBJ2-5; d_gene: TRBD1; CDR3aa: CASSARLGQGAETQYF; CDR3nt: TGTGCCAGCAGCGCCCGCCTCGGACAGGGGGCCGAGACCCAGTACTTC
abundance: -; v_gene: TRBV11-2; j_gene: TRBJ2-2; d_gene: TRBD2; CDR3aa: CASSATSGDTGELFF; CDR3nt: TGTGCCAGCAGCGCTACTAGCGGGGACACCGGGGAGCTGTTTTTT
abundance: -; v_gene: TRBV7-2; j_gene: TRBJ1-4; d_gene: -; CDR3aa: CASSLLRREGEKLFF; CDR3nt: TGTGCCAGCAGCTTACTTCGCAGGGAAGGGGAAAAACTGTTTTTT
abundance: -; v_gene: TRBV7-3; j_gene: TRBJ2-5; d_gene: -; CDR3aa: CASSLNGASVTQYF; CDR3nt: TGTGCCAGCAGCCTAAACGGGGCTAGCGTGACCCAGTACTTC
abundance: -; v_gene: TRBV5-1; j_gene: TRBJ2-1; d_gene: TRBD2; CDR3aa: CASSTGLGIEQFF; CDR3nt: TGCGCCAGCAGCACCGGACTAGGCATTGAGCAGTTCTTC
abundance: -; v_gene: TRBV28; j_gene: TRBJ1-1; d_gene: -; CDR3aa: CASSLAENTEAFF; CDR3nt: TGTGCCAGCAGCTTGGCGGAGAACACTGAAGCTTTCTTT
abundance: -; v_gene: TRBV9; j_gene: TRBJ2-3; d_gene: TRBD2; CDR3aa: CASSPPTWTSGRALIVDTQYF; CDR3nt: TGTGCCAGCAGCCCTCCCACCTGGACTAGCGGGAGGGCTTTGATCGTGGATACGCAGTATTTT
abundance: -; v_gene: TRBV10-3; j_gene: TRBJ2-2; d_gene: TRBD2; CDR3aa: CATLAGVDTGELFF; CDR3nt: TGTGCCACCCTAGCGGGGGTCGACACCGGGGAGCTGTTTTTT
abundance: -; v_gene: TRBV30; j_gene: TRBJ1-4; d_gene: TRBD1; CDR3aa: CAWSRDRAGEKLFF; CDR3nt: TGTGCCTGGAGTCGGGACAGGGCGGGTGAAAAACTGTTTTTT
abundance: -; v_gene: TRBV7-8; j_gene: TRBJ1-3; d_gene: TRBD1; CDR3aa: CASSPLTGAFSGNTIYF; CDR3nt: TGTGCCAGCAGCCCTTTAACAGGGGCCTTCTCTGGAAACACCATATATTTT
abundance: -; v_gene: TRBV9; j_gene: TRBJ2-1; d_gene: -; CDR3aa: CASSPRDTYNEQFF; CDR3nt: TGTGCCAGCAGCCCCCGGGACACCTACAATGAGCAGTTCTTC